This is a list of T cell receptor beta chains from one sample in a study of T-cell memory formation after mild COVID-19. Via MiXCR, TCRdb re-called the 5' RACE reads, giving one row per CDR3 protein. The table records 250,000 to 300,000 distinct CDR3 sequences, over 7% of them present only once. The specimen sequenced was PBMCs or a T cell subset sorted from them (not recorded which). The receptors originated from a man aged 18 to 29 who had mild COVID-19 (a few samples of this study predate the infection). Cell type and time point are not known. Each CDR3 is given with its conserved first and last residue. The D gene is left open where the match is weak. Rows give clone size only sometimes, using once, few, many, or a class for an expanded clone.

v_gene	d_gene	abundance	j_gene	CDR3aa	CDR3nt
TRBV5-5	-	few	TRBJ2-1	CASSFVPYNEQFF	TGTGCCAGCAGCTTCGTCCCCTACAATGAGCAGTTCTTC
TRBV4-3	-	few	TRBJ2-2	CASSAELHTGELFF	TGCGCCAGCAGTGCTGAGCTGCACACCGGGGAGCTGTTTTTT
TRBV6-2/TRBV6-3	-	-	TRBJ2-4	CASSYWRSENIQYF	TGTGCCAGCAGTTACTGGCGGAGTGAAAACATTCAGTACTTC
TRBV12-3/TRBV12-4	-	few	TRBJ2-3	CASSFTNNHPQYF	TGTGCCAGCAGTTTTACGAACAATCACCCGCAGTATTTT
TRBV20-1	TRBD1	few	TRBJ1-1	CSAAGTGAGRTEAFF	TGCAGTGCCGCGGGGACAGGGGCAGGACGGACTGAAGCTTTCTTT
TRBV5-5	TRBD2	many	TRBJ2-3	CASRLAGLVTDTQYF	TGTGCCAGCAGACTAGCGGGGCTGGTAACAGATACGCAGTATTTT
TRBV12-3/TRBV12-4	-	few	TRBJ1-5	CASSLRRRFNQPQHF	TGTGCCAGCAGTCTAAGGAGACGGTTCAATCAGCCCCAGCATTTT
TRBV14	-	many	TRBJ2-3	CASSRVRYSGTDTQYF	TGTGCCAGCAGCCGAGTTCGGTATTCCGGCACAGATACGCAGTATTTT
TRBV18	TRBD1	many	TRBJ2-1	CASSGDRQANEQFF	TGTGCCAGCTCAGGGGACAGACAGGCCAATGAGCAGTTCTTC
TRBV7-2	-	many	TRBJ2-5	CASSLVGRVAETQYF	TGTGCCAGCAGCTTAGTCGGCAGGGTGGCTGAGACCCAGTACTTC
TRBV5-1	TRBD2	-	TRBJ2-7	CASSALLAGGLEQYF	TGCGCCAGCAGCGCTTTACTAGCGGGGGGGCTCGAGCAGTACTTC
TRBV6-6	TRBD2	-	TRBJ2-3	CASSLAGGNRDTQYF	TGTGCCAGCAGCCTAGCGGGGGGTAATAGAGATACGCAGTATTTT
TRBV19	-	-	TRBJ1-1	CASSSGVGTEAFF	TGTGCCAGTAGTTCAGGGGTGGGCACTGAAGCTTTCTTT
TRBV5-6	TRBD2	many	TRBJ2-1	CASMLAGGYSGNEQFF	TGTGCCAGCATGTTAGCGGGGGGTTATAGTGGGAATGAGCAGTTCTTC
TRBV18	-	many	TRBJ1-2	CASSPPGGPFGYTF	TGTGCCAGCTCACCACCGGGGGGTCCATTTGGCTACACCTTC
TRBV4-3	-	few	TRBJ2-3	CASSQSVQTDTQYF	TGCGCCAGCAGCCAATCCGTCCAGACAGATACGCAGTATTTT
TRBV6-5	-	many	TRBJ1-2	CASRGTNGYTF	TGTGCCAGCAGAGGGACAAATGGCTACACCTTC
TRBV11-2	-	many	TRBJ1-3	CASSQTDAASSGNTIYF	TGTGCCAGCAGCCAAACGGACGCCGCGAGCTCTGGAAACACCATATATTTT
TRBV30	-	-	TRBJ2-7	CAWSVGGAGDEQYF	TGTGCCTGGAGTGTGGGGGGCGCCGGGGACGAGCAGTACTTC
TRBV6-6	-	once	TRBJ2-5	CASGVGRLQETQYF	TGTGCCAGCGGCGTAGGACGACTACAAGAGACCCAGTACTTC
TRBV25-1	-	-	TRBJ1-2	CASSVLNYGYTF	TGTGCCAGCAGTGTACTTAACTATGGCTACACCTTC
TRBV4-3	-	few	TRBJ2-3	CASSQERRVDTQYF	TGCGCCAGCAGCCAAGAAAGGAGGGTAGATACGCAGTATTTT